The text below deals with one TCR beta chain. In this sample, this clone turned up many times. This clone's antigen is unknown. Base qualities are missing; no much larger clone stands one base away. The collaborating institutions used their own protocols to collect whole blood in K2EDTA tubes. For TCRbeta analysis, collaborators shipped samples as frozen whole blood, isolated PBMCs, or DNA extracted from either of those sample types. CDR3 length: 16 amino acids, cysteine to phenylalanine. Solely the CDR3 DNA is kept, with 48 bases framed from the first base. The junction shows trimming of 0 bases on V and 4 bases on J, plus 14 bases between the germline ends. The germline V gene gives CDR1 as SGHTS and CDR2 as YDEGEE. The immunoSEQ Assay, a bias-controlled multiplex PCR, was used to amplify TCRbeta CDR3 regions from genomic DNA. As for the original processing: Within the assay, amplification of reference gene primers was used to estimate how many nucleated cells each sample contained. To quantify the absolute abundance of each unique TCRbeta CDR3 rearrangement, sequence reads were collapsed and filtered. Productive Simpson clonality was computed per sample as the square root of Simpson's diversity index over productive rearrangements. Entries here come from immuneACCESS through TCRdb and include only in-frame sequences with V and J called. Some clones fail to appear in such tables; in the studies checked, an unresolved V gene covers under half of the shortfall, and the cause of the remainder is unknown. Clonal size and the V and J genes are those of that table, whereas D and trimming came from the DNA. The sample table shows tens of thousands of clones, and approximately 80% are seen once. Of the sample, roughly three fifths falls within the top ten clones.

The record originates from a study of blood T cell repertoires in COVID-19 (dated by TCRdb to about 2020). About the full investigation: Collaborator samples came from the United States, Italy and Spain and covered acute and convalescent phases of COVID-19. The sample metadata nearly always contained a de-identified subject ID, COVID-19 status, age in years and sex. The repertoires were released in a freely available public database meant as a resource for research on the immune response to SARS-CoV-2. The material from the prospective study consisted of cDNA or gDNA derived from T cells, B-cell-depleted T cells, or PBMCs. Samples came from the ongoing ImmuneRACE study (first 160 participants) plus 1,254 subjects from 6 global collaborators. Where available, HLA class I and class II types were taken from metadata supplied by the sample provider and were not determined by assay-based typing. Deeply sampled blood TCRbeta repertoires from subjects exposed to, actively infected with, or recovered from COVID-19 were included in the dataset.

General study outcomes and caveats: The amount of clinical and demographic metadata varied by source and participant and was provided uncurated.

Sample: peripheral blood. This receptor was obtained from a man in his 70s with acute or convalescent COVID-19. The sequence is built from TRBV5-8 and TRBJ2-1; the D region possibly corresponds to TRBD1 (6 bases align). This receptor carries the CDR3 CASSLGRTEAYNEQFF. The DNA sequence reads TGTGCCAGCAGCTTGGGAAGGACAGAAGCATACAATGAGCAGTTCTTC.